Listed below are T cell receptor beta chains from one sample, sequenced in a study of T cell responses to AZD1222 COVID-19 vaccine. Assay: immunoSEQ multiplex PCR; the TCRdb copy retains only in-frame clones and omits some. Of more than 95,000 clones listed, 75% to 95% are singletons. The sample was peripheral blood, taken on day 0 of AZD1222 vaccination. These receptors came from an adult in good health. The CDR3 runs from the conserved cysteine through the conserved F or W. The order of the fields is V gene, CDR3 protein.

TRBV24-1 | CATSDTSGRAYNEQFF
TRBV5-6 | CASSLGSEQFF
TRBV20-1 | CSARSEWVRF
TRBV10-2 | CASSEPWASGSYNEQFF
TRBV7-2 | CASSSPRTGVSYEQYF
TRBV28 | CASSLVGYGYTF
TRBV24-1 | CATSWGDSTDTQYF
TRBV4-3 | CASSQVGSGGEKLFF
TRBV6-1 | CASSGSRPASGGEQFF
TRBV6-5 | CASSNRGSGNTIYF
TRBV7-8 | CASSLLPSSYNEQFF
TRBV7-8 | CASMRRETGYNEQFF
TRBV6-2/TRBV6-3 | CASSYDSNYGYTF
TRBV6-5 | CASSNPGSVLDTQYF
TRBV28 | CASSFSGGAGQPQHF
TRBV27 | CASSSSLGLAGYEQYF
TRBV28 | CASLGGVQPQHF
TRBV24-1 | CATSDRQGSSYNEQFF
TRBV6-5 | CASRRGLGADTQYF
TRBV28 | CASSLWQTSSYEQYF
TRBV6-5 | CASSQGTFNYGYTF
TRBV28 | CASRDTGTGNSGANVLTF
TRBV9 | CASSVEVTSEAFF
TRBV28 | CASSFGLEPQHF
TRBV4-1 | CASSQDKANEKLFF
TRBV18 | CASSPLAGSYNEQFF